This passage covers 8 T cell receptor beta chains from one sample sequenced in a study of blood T cell repertoires in COVID-19. The table came from immunoSEQ multiplex PCR; TCRdb's copy has only in-frame clones and leaves some out. The sample includes about 240,000 clones, approximately 78% of them seen just once. Sequencing was done on a sample of peripheral blood. The source is a woman aged 55-69 years with active or convalescent COVID-19.

The chain joins TRBV6-4 to TRBJ2-1, with D maybe TRBD2 (5 bases). With 4 bases removed from V and 3 bases from J, the gap between germline ends came to 10 bases. This CDR3 comprises 14 residues. The germline CDR1 and CDR2 sequences are MRHNA and SNTAGT. In DNA, the CDR3 is TGTGCCAGCAGTGTTTCGGGGAACTACAATGAGCAGTTCTTC. Protein sequence: CASSVSGNYNEQFF.

The chain recombines TRBV2 with TRBJ1-1, with no clear D. CDR3 length: 14 amino acids. V lost 4 bases and J lost 0, with 9 bases in between. Germline CDR1 reads SNHLY; CDR2 reads FYNNEI. CDR3 DNA: TGTGCCAGCAGTGTTCGGCAGGTGAACACTGAAGCTTTCTTT. It is translated as CASSVRQVNTEAFF.

V usage is TRBV7-9 and J usage is TRBJ1-5; 9 bases align to TRBD1. V lost 3 bases, J lost 4 bases, and 13 bases stayed unmatched. CDR1 SEHNR and CDR2 FQNEAQ come from the germline V gene (reference sequence). CDR3 length equals 18 residues. The CDR3 loop is CASSFVPGQGGGNQPQHF. For the CDR3, the DNA is TGTGCCAGCAGCTTCGTACCGGGACAGGGAGGGGGTAATCAGCCCCAGCATTTT.

Only a few counts were recorded for this clone. The chain employs TRBV29-1 and TRBJ1-2, with D tentatively TRBD1 (5 bases). The germline gives CDR1 SQVTM, CDR2 ANQGSEA. The CDR3 has 13 residues. V was trimmed by 5 bases and J by 6 bases, leaving 16 bases between them. The CDR3 region is CSVSFGGSDGYTF. As DNA, the CDR3 is TGCAGCGTTTCATTTGGGGGGTCGGATGGCTACACCTTC.

This sequence joins TRBV18 and TRBJ1-2; possibly TRBD1 for D (5 bases). V shed 3 bases and J shed 5 bases, with 16 bases lying between them. CDR1 KGHSH and CDR2 LQKENI come from the germline V gene. The CDR3 covers 15 residues. The CDR3 DNA reads as TGTGCCAGCTCACCCAGGTCGGGGGAGGCATATGGCTACACCTTC. It yields the protein CASSPRSGEAYGYTF.

The chain uses TRBV18 and TRBJ2-7; the D gene is possibly TRBD1 (5 bases). The CDR3 consists of 13 residues. Trimming removed 2 bases from V and 5 bases from J, with 10 bases in between. Germline CDR1 and CDR2: KGHSH and LQKENI. The CDR3 sequence is CASSPTQTDEQYF. The CDR3 region has the DNA TGTGCCAGCTCACCAACACAGACAGACGAGCAGTACTTC.

The rearrangement uses TRBV7-9 and TRBJ1-2; 9 bases are shared with TRBD1. Trimming removed 1 base from V and 4 bases from J; junction bases left unmatched: 16. CDR1 is SEHNR and CDR2 is FQNEAQ in the germline V gene (reference sequence). This CDR3 contains 19 residues. The CDR3 here is CASSLVLDHHGTGSYGYTF. The CDR3 DNA is TGTGCCAGCAGCTTAGTCTTGGACCACCACGGGACAGGGTCCTATGGCTACACCTTC.

The CDR3 region has the DNA TGTGCCAGCAGCCGCTTAGCTGGGAACTATGGCTACACCTTC. Its protein product is CASSRLAGNYGYTF. This sequence joins TRBV7-9 and TRBJ1-2; D remains unclear. V shed 5 bases and J shed 2 bases, with 12 bases lying between them. Germline CDR1 reads SEHNR; CDR2 reads FQNEAQ (reference sequence). This CDR3 is 14 amino acids long.